Listed below are T cell receptor beta chains from one sample, sequenced in a study of cytomegalovirus exposure and HLA in healthy donors. Produced via immunoSEQ multiplex PCR; TCRdb's table is partial and in-frame only. Of some 200,000 clones listed, about 80% were seen once; the top ten hold roughly 2.5%. Source material: PBMCs. The receptor set was obtained from an older woman in good health and CMV-seropositive. Each CDR3 is given with its conserved first and last residue. The order of the fields is D gene, clone size, V gene, J gene, CDR3 DNA, CDR3 protein. A D gene is named only where the DNA matches it firmly. Some rows have no size entry. The others give once, few or many, or a class for an expanded clone.

D: .
size: few
V: TRBV15
J: TRBJ1-5
DNA: TGTGCCACCAGCAGGGACAGAAGCAATCAGCCCCAGCATTTT
CDR3: CATSRDRSNQPQHF

D: TRBD2
size: .
V: TRBV9
J: TRBJ2-2
DNA: TGTGCCAGCAGCGGCTCACGGGCTAGCGGGGGGGCTCGGTCCGGGGAGCTGTTTTTT
CDR3: CASSGSRASGGARSGELFF

D: .
size: few
V: TRBV5-8
J: TRBJ2-7
DNA: TGTGCCAGCAGCGTTGAGAACTCCTACGAGCAGTACTTC
CDR3: CASSVENSYEQYF

D: .
size: .
V: TRBV14
J: TRBJ1-1
DNA: TGTGCCAGCAGCCAAGCAGTCACAGAAGGTGAAGCTTTCTTT
CDR3: CASSQAVTEGEAFF

D: .
size: .
V: TRBV4-1
J: TRBJ1-5
DNA: TGCGCCAGCAGCCAAGGACAGGTAGATCAGCCCCAGCATTTT
CDR3: CASSQGQVDQPQHF

D: TRBD1
size: .
V: TRBV7-2
J: TRBJ1-5
DNA: TGTGCCAGCAGCTTCACCCAGGGGGCGATTCAGCCCCAGCATTTT
CDR3: CASSFTQGAIQPQHF

D: TRBD2
size: .
V: TRBV7-2
J: TRBJ2-3
DNA: TGTGCCAGCAGCTTAGTAGCGGGGTACACAGATACGCAGTATTTT
CDR3: CASSLVAGYTDTQYF

D: TRBD1
size: .
V: TRBV6-1
J: TRBJ1-1
DNA: TGTGCCAGCGTTGACAGGGGGAACACTGAAGCTTTCTTT
CDR3: CASVDRGNTEAFF

D: .
size: .
V: TRBV7-2
J: TRBJ2-5
DNA: TGTGCCAGCAGCTTCGCCCAGGGGCAAGAGACCCAGTACTTC
CDR3: CASSFAQGQETQYF

D: TRBD1
size: few
V: TRBV7-9
J: TRBJ1-2
DNA: TGTGCCAGCAGCTTACGACAGGGCCCCTTTGGCTACACCTTC
CDR3: CASSLRQGPFGYTF

D: .
size: .
V: TRBV2
J: TRBJ1-2
DNA: TGTGCCAGCAGTCTTGGACAGAGTTATGGCTACACCTTC
CDR3: CASSLGQSYGYTF

D: .
size: .
V: TRBV11-2
J: TRBJ2-7
DNA: TGTGCCAGCAGCTTGCCCGCAGTTTACGAGCAGTACTTC
CDR3: CASSLPAVYEQYF

D: TRBD1
size: few
V: TRBV10-3
J: TRBJ1-2
DNA: TGTGCCATCAGTGCGGGACAGGGCGGCTCGTGGGGCTATGGCTACACCTTC
CDR3: CAISAGQGGSWGYGYTF

D: .
size: .
V: TRBV19
J: TRBJ2-1
DNA: TGTGCCAGTAGTATCCGGAGCAGCTCCTACAATGAGCAGTTCTTC
CDR3: CASSIRSSSYNEQFF

D: TRBD1
size: .
V: TRBV7-2
J: TRBJ2-2
DNA: TGTGCCAGCACACGACAGGGCGCCACCGGGGAGCTTTTTTTT
CDR3: CASTRQGATGELFF

D: .
size: .
V: TRBV6-6
J: TRBJ1-2
DNA: TGTGCCAGCAGCGCCCAGGGTAACTATGGCTACACCTTC
CDR3: CASSAQGNYGYTF

D: .
size: .
V: TRBV21-1
J: TRBJ1-5
DNA: TGTGCCAGCAGCAAAGTGGACATCCGTCAGCCCCAGCATTTT
CDR3: CASSKVDIRQPQHF

D: TRBD1
size: .
V: TRBV5-1
J: TRBJ1-4
DNA: TGCGCCAGCAGCTTGGACAGGGGGCGACTAAATGAAAAACTGTTTTTT
CDR3: CASSLDRGRLNEKLFF

D: TRBD1
size: .
V: TRBV19
J: TRBJ2-6
DNA: TGTGCCAGTAGTAGGGACAGTAGCTCTGGGGCCAACGTCCTGACTTTC
CDR3: CASSRDSSSGANVLTF

D: .
size: .
V: TRBV28
J: TRBJ1-3
DNA: TGTGCCAGCAGCATGGGGGGGCAACTCATAAACACCATATATTTT
CDR3: CASSMGGQLINTIYF

D: .
size: .
V: TRBV7-2
J: TRBJ1-6
DNA: TGTGCCAGCAGCGGACTTGATTCACCCCTCCACTTT
CDR3: CASSGLDSPLHF

D: .
size: .
V: TRBV18
J: TRBJ2-3
DNA: TGTGCCAGCTCACCCCCGAGCACAGATACGCAGTATTTT
CDR3: CASSPPSTDTQYF

D: .
size: .
V: TRBV9
J: TRBJ2-5
DNA: TGTGCCAGCAGCGTAGGAGGAGAGACCCAGTACTTC
CDR3: CASSVGGETQYF

D: TRBD1
size: .
V: TRBV5-1
J: TRBJ1-4
DNA: TGCGCCAGCAGCTTGGTGACAGGGTTAGGTGAAAAACTGTTTTTT
CDR3: CASSLVTGLGEKLFF

D: TRBD1
size: .
V: TRBV5-4
J: TRBJ1-3
DNA: TGTGCCAGCAGCGCCCGGACAGGGTTTGGAAACACCATATATTTT
CDR3: CASSARTGFGNTIYF

D: TRBD1
size: .
V: TRBV5-1
J: TRBJ2-5
DNA: TGCGCCAGCTCCGGACAGGGGGAGACCCAGTACTTC
CDR3: CASSGQGETQYF

D: TRBD2
size: .
V: TRBV19
J: TRBJ2-5
DNA: TGTGCCAGTAGTGGGGGACTAGCGGGTCCCGAGACCCAGTACTTC
CDR3: CASSGGLAGPETQYF

D: .
size: .
V: TRBV4-1
J: TRBJ1-2
DNA: TGCGCCAGCAGCCAAGTCACCAGGTTTAACTATGGCTACACCTTC
CDR3: CASSQVTRFNYGYTF

D: .
size: .
V: TRBV19
J: TRBJ1-3
DNA: TGTGCCAGTAGTATGTCCCGGTGGAACACCATATATTTT
CDR3: CASSMSRWNTIYF

D: .
size: .
V: TRBV6-5
J: TRBJ2-5
DNA: TGTGCCAGCAGTTACTATTCGGAGACCCAGTACTTC
CDR3: CASSYYSETQYF

D: .
size: .
V: TRBV27
J: TRBJ1-5
DNA: TGTGCCAGCAGTTTTGAGGGTCAGCCCCAGCATTTT
CDR3: CASSFEGQPQHF

D: TRBD1
size: once
V: TRBV19
J: TRBJ2-7
DNA: TGTGCCAGTAGTGTATCCGGGACAGGGATGTACGAGCAGTACTTC
CDR3: CASSVSGTGMYEQYF

D: .
size: .
V: TRBV7-2
J: TRBJ1-2
DNA: TGTGCCAGCAGCTTATTATACTATGGCTACACCTTC
CDR3: CASSLLYYGYTF

D: TRBD2
size: once
V: TRBV4-2
J: TRBJ2-2
DNA: TGTGCCAGCAGCCAAGCGACTAGCGGGGGGCCCCCCGGGGAGCTGTTTTTT
CDR3: CASSQATSGGPPGELFF

D: .
size: few
V: TRBV5-6
J: TRBJ1-5
DNA: TGTGCCAGCAGCCCGGGTCTCAAGGAGCCCCAGCATTTT
CDR3: CASSPGLKEPQHF

D: .
size: .
V: TRBV6-5
J: TRBJ2-1
DNA: TGTGCCAGCAGTTGGCCAGGGTACAATGAGCAGTTCTTC
CDR3: CASSWPGYNEQFF

D: .
size: .
V: TRBV6-6
J: TRBJ1-3
DNA: TGTGCCAGCAGTTACGGGGCGCACGACTCTGGAAACACCATATATTTT
CDR3: CASSYGAHDSGNTIYF

D: TRBD2
size: .
V: TRBV6-1
J: TRBJ2-1
DNA: TGTGCCAGCAGTGAAGCGCCGGGGGGGGAGGTGAATGAGCAGTTCTTC
CDR3: CASSEAPGGEVNEQFF

D: .
size: .
V: TRBV5-1
J: TRBJ1-1
DNA: TGCGCCAGCAGCTTGTTCTCCGGGGGAACCTCGAACACTGAAGCTTTCTTT
CDR3: CASSLFSGGTSNTEAFF

D: TRBD1
size: .
V: TRBV29-1
J: TRBJ1-3
DNA: TGCAGCGTTTCCCAGGGGGCTGGAAACACCATATATTTT
CDR3: CSVSQGAGNTIYF

D: .
size: .
V: TRBV10-3
J: TRBJ1-5
DNA: TGTGCCATCAGTGGGTCCGGGGAACAGCCCCAGCATTTT
CDR3: CAISGSGEQPQHF

D: TRBD2
size: .
V: TRBV19
J: TRBJ2-7
DNA: TGTGCCAGTAGTACAACTAGCGGGGTCTCCTACGAGCAGTACTTC
CDR3: CASSTTSGVSYEQYF

D: TRBD1
size: .
V: TRBV6-5
J: TRBJ1-6
DNA: TGTGCCAGCAGGCTGGACAGGCAGAATTCACCCCTCCACTTT
CDR3: CASRLDRQNSPLHF

D: TRBD2
size: .
V: TRBV28
J: TRBJ2-7
DNA: TGTGCCAGCATGCGGGGGGACTACGAGCAGTACTTC
CDR3: CASMRGDYEQYF

D: .
size: .
V: TRBV19
J: TRBJ2-7
DNA: TGTGCCAGTAGTATTTTTGGCAACTCCTACGAGCAGTACTTC
CDR3: CASSIFGNSYEQYF

D: .
size: .
V: TRBV6-5
J: TRBJ1-2
DNA: TGTGCCAGCAGTGTGGCAGGGTGGGCCTATGGCTACACCTTC
CDR3: CASSVAGWAYGYTF

D: .
size: few
V: TRBV6-1
J: TRBJ1-1
DNA: TGTGCCAGCAGTGAATATCAGGGCTGGTTGGCTTTCTTT
CDR3: CASSEYQGWLAFF

D: TRBD2
size: .
V: TRBV2
J: TRBJ2-1
DNA: TGTGCCAGCAGGGGACTAGCGGGAGAAGGCGAGCAGTTCTTC
CDR3: CASRGLAGEGEQFF

D: .
size: .
V: TRBV2
J: TRBJ2-2
DNA: TGTGCCAGCAGGGCTGGAGGGACCGGGGAGCTGTTTTTT
CDR3: CASRAGGTGELFF

D: .
size: .
V: TRBV6-5
J: TRBJ2-3
DNA: TGTGCCAGCAGCCGTAAGTCGACTGCTACAGATACGCAGTATTTT
CDR3: CASSRKSTATDTQYF

D: .
size: .
V: TRBV11-2
J: TRBJ1-5
DNA: TGTGCCAGCAGCTTAGACAGGGGCAATCAGCCCCAGCATTTT
CDR3: CASSLDRGNQPQHF

D: TRBD1
size: few
V: TRBV19
J: TRBJ2-7
DNA: TGTGCCAGTAGAAGAACCACCGGGACAGGGAATTACGAGCAGTACTTC
CDR3: CASRRTTGTGNYEQYF

D: .
size: once
V: TRBV21-1
J: TRBJ2-7
DNA: TGTGCCAGCAGCAATCCCTCGAGGGGGGGGGCTCCCTACGAGCAGTACTTC
CDR3: CASSNPSRGGAPYEQYF

D: TRBD1
size: .
V: TRBV14
J: TRBJ2-2
DNA: TGTGCCAGCAGCCAAGTGTTCAATCGACAGGGGGCCGCCGGGGAGCTGTTTTTT
CDR3: CASSQVFNRQGAAGELFF